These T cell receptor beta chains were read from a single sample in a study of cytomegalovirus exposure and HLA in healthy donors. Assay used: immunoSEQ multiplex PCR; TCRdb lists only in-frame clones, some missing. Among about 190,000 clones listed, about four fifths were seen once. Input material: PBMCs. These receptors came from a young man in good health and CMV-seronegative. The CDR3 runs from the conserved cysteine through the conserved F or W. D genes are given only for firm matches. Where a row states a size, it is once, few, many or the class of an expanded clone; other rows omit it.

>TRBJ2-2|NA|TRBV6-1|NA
CASSELGGTGTGELFF
TGTGCCAGCAGTGAGCTGGGGGGAACGGGGACCGGGGAGCTGTTTTTT
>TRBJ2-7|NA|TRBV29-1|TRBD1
CSVEGRWGQGPSEQYF
TGCAGCGTTGAAGGACGCTGGGGACAGGGGCCCTCCGAGCAGTACTTC
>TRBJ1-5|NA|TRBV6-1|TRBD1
CASLDRGANQPQHF
TGTGCCAGCCTAGACAGGGGTGCCAATCAGCCCCAGCATTTT
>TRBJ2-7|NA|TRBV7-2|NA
CASSLSKGITAGSYEQYF
TGTGCCAGCAGCTTATCTAAGGGGATAACGGCCGGATCCTACGAGCAGTACTTC
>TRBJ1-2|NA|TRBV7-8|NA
CASSIKDTPLTYGYTF
TGTGCCAGCAGCATAAAAGACACACCCTTGACCTATGGCTACACCTTC
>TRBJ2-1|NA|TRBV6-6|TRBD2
CASSYQREGRGEQFF
TGTGCCAGCAGTTATCAGCGGGAGGGCCGTGGTGAGCAGTTCTTC
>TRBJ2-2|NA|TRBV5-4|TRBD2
CASSLGLAGSTGELFF
TGTGCCAGCAGCTTGGGACTAGCGGGAAGTACCGGGGAGCTGTTTTTT
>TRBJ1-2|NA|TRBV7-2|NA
CASSLAKDSYGYTF
TGTGCCAGCAGCTTAGCGAAGGACAGCTATGGCTACACCTTC
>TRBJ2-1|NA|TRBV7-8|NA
CASADNEQFF
TGTGCCAGCGCGGACAATGAGCAGTTCTTC
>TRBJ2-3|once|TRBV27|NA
CASTFQGGATDTQYF
TGTGCCAGCACCTTTCAGGGGGGAGCCACAGATACGCAGTATTTT
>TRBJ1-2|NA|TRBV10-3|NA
CAISESGTYYGYTF
TGTGCCATCAGTGAGTCGGGGACATACTATGGCTACACCTTC
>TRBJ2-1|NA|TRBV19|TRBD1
CASSIQGAPSNEQFF
TGTGCCAGTAGTATCCAGGGGGCCCCTTCCAATGAGCAGTTCTTC
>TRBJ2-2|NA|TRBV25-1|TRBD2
CASSEYLASGTTGELFF
TGTGCCAGCAGTGAATATTTGGCTAGCGGGACAACCGGGGAGCTGTTTTTT
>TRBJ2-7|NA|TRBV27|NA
CASSFTQGGFYEQYF
TGTGCCAGCAGTTTTACACAGGGCGGTTTTTACGAGCAGTACTTC
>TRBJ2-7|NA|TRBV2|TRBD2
CASSSGLAGYEQYF
TGTGCCAGCAGTTCCGGACTAGCGGGGTACGAGCAGTACTTC
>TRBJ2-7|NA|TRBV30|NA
CAWSSSGSGEQYF
TGTGCCTGGAGTTCGTCAGGTTCCGGCGAGCAGTACTTC
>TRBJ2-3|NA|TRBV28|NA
CASGASYTDTQYF
TGTGCCAGCGGGGCCTCTTACACAGATACGCAGTATTTT
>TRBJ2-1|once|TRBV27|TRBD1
CASSGNRGLNEQFF
TGTGCCAGCAGTGGAAACAGGGGGCTAAATGAGCAGTTCTTC
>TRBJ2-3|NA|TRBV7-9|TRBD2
CASRRAGGSTDTQYF
TGTGCCAGCAGACGAGCGGGAGGAAGCACAGATACGCAGTATTTT
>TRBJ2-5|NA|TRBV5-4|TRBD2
CASSSPGRALQETQYF
TGTGCCAGCAGCTCCCCCGGGAGGGCCCTCCAAGAGACCCAGTACTTC
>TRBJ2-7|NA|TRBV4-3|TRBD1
CASSHRTGLNEQYF
TGCGCCAGCAGCCATCGGACAGGGCTGAACGAGCAGTACTTC
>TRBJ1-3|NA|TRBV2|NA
CASILVNTIYF
TGTGCCAGCATTTTAGTAAACACCATATATTTT
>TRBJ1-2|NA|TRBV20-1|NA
CSASGPGYTF
TGCAGTGCTTCGGGTCCTGGCTACACCTTC
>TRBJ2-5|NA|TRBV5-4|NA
CASSSEQETQYF
TGTGCCAGCAGCTCGGAGCAAGAGACCCAGTACTTC
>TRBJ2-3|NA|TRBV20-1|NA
CSARGGPTQYF
TGCAGTGCTAGAGGGGGGCCGACGCAGTATTTT
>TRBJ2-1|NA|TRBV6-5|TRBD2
CASSLGGSIHEQFF
TGTGCCAGCAGTTTAGGCGGGAGCATTCATGAGCAGTTCTTC
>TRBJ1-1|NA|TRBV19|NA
CASSPFKAGDTEAFF
TGTGCCAGTAGCCCATTTAAAGCAGGGGACACTGAAGCTTTCTTT
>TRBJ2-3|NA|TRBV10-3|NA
CAISEFTTDTQYF
TGTGCCATCAGTGAGTTTACAACAGATACGCAGTATTTT
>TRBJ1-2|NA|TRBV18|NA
CASSARVEQGGSKDGYTF
TGTGCCAGCTCAGCCAGAGTCGAACAGGGAGGGTCTAAGGATGGCTACACCTTC
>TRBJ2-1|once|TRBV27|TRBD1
CASSPVGYNRGLFYNEQFF
TGTGCCAGCAGTCCAGTTGGATACAACAGGGGCCTTTTTTACAATGAGCAGTTCTTC
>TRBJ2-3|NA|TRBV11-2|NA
CASSPLRTQKDTQYF
TGTGCCAGCAGCCCCCTGCGGACACAAAAAGATACGCAGTATTTT
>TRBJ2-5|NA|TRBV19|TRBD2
CASSIGRGLAGGQETQYF
TGTGCCAGTAGTATAGGCCGGGGGCTAGCGGGGGGCCAAGAGACCCAGTACTTC
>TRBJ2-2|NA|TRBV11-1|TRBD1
CASSLRDRANGELFF
TGTGCCAGCAGTTTGCGAGACAGGGCGAACGGGGAGCTGTTTTTT
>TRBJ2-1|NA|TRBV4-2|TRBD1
CASSQERDRGEFF
TGTGCCAGCAGCCAAGAGCGAGACAGGGGAGAGTTCTTC
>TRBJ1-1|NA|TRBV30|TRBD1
CAWGDSLNTEAFF
TGTGCCTGGGGGGACAGCCTGAACACTGAAGCTTTCTTT
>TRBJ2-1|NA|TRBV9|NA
CASSELGLTGDNEQFF
TGTGCCAGCAGCGAACTGGGACTGACGGGGGACAATGAGCAGTTCTTC
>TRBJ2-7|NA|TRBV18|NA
CASSGDSARSEQYF
TGTGCCAGCTCAGGTGACAGCGCAAGGAGCGAGCAGTACTTC
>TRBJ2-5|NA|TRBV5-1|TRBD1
CASSVPGGQETQYF
TGCGCCAGCTCGGTTCCAGGGGGCCAAGAGACCCAGTACTTC
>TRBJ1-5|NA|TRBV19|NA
CASSIAAGPRVQQPQHF
TGTGCCAGTAGTATAGCAGCGGGACCCCGGGTTCAGCAGCCCCAGCATTTT
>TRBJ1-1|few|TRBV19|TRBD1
CASSRGNWQGANTEAFF
TGTGCCAGTAGTAGGGGGAATTGGCAGGGGGCAAACACTGAAGCTTTCTTT
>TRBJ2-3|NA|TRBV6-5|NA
CASSRQESTDTQYF
TGTGCCAGCAGCCGACAGGAAAGCACAGATACGCAGTATTTT
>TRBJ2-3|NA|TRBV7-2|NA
CASSPQTGITDTQYF
TGTGCCAGCAGCCCCCAGACTGGAATCACAGATACGCAGTATTTT
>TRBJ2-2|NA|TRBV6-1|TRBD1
CASSEGYGQGVTGELFF
TGTGCCAGCAGTGAAGGCTATGGACAGGGGGTCACCGGGGAGCTGTTTTTT
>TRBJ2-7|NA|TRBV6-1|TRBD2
CASILLAVPPYEQYF
TGTGCCAGCATTCTACTAGCGGTCCCCCCCTACGAGCAGTACTTC
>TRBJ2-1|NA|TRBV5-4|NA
CASSPMTGYNEQFF
TGTGCCAGCAGCCCGATGACGGGTTACAATGAGCAGTTCTTC
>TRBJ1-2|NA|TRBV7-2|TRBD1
CASSLGQGAYGYTF
TGTGCCAGCAGCTTAGGACAGGGCGCCTATGGCTACACCTTC
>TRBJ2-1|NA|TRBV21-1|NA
CASSPRSASGGYEQFF
TGTGCCAGCAGCCCTAGGTCGGCTAGCGGGGGCTATGAGCAGTTCTTC
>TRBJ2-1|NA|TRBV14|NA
CASSATGTRRRWQFF
TGTGCCAGCAGCGCGACCGGGACTCGAAGGAGGTGGCAGTTCTTC
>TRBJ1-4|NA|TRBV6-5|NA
CASSNESVNEKLFF
TGTGCCAGCAGCAATGAATCAGTCAATGAAAAACTGTTTTTT
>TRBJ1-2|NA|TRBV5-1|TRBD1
CASSLAGTGKFGYTF
TGCGCCAGCAGCTTGGCCGGGACAGGGAAGTTTGGCTACACCTTC
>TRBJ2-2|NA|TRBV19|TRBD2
CASSPDSGRDTGELFF
TGTGCCAGTAGTCCGGATAGCGGGAGGGACACCGGGGAGCTGTTTTTT
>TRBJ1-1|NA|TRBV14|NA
CASSQGELGAAFF
TGTGCCAGCAGCCAAGGAGAGCTGGGGGCAGCTTTCTTT
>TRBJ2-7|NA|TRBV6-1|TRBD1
CASSEGGGPYEQYF
TGTGCCAGCAGTGAAGGAGGGGGCCCCTACGAGCAGTACTTC
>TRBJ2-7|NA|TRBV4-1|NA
CASSQDPGRIYEQYF
TGCGCCAGCAGCCAAGATCCAGGCAGGATCTACGAGCAGTACTTC
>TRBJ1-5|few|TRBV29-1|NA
CSVRNRQVNQPQHF
TGCAGCGTCCGAAACCGACAGGTCAATCAGCCCCAGCATTTT
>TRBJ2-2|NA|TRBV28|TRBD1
CASTGQGVVGELFF
TGTGCCAGCACGGGACAGGGTGTGGTCGGGGAGCTGTTTTTT
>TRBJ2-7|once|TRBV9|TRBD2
CASSSVSSGIYEQYF
TGTGCCAGCAGCTCCGTTTCTAGCGGGATCTACGAGCAGTACTTC
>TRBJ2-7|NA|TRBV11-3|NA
CASSRDSTSSYYEQYF
TGTGCCAGCAGCCGCGACAGCACTTCGTCCTATTACGAGCAGTACTTC
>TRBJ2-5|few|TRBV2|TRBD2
CASRPGLAVQETQYF
TGTGCCAGCAGGCCGGGACTAGCGGTCCAAGAGACCCAGTACTTC